This TCR beta chain was sequenced during a study of blood T cell repertoires in COVID-19. Turning to the study itself: Sites in the United States, Italy and Spain provided acute and convalescent COVID-19 samples. T cells, B-cell-depleted T cells, or PBMCs provided the cDNA or gDNA that served as material.

Germline CDR1 SNHLY, CDR2 FYNNEI. Losses at the gene ends were 6 bases for V and 2 bases for J; bases not matched to a gene: 4. The CDR3 extends over 14 amino acids. Per the authors' pipeline: For nucleated cells, counts were estimated from reference gene primer amplification. Method: immunoSEQ multiplex PCR; TCRdb's copy keeps in-frame clones and lacks some. V and J calls and clone size are copied from that table; D and trimming were computed from the DNA. In the table there are about 92,000 clones, around 93% of which are singletons. Sequencing was performed on peripheral blood. The chain employs TRBV2 and TRBJ2-7, with 10 positions matching TRBD1. The TCR originated in a human donor with active COVID-19. The donor label of this sample is uncertain. As DNA, the CDR3 is TGTGCCAGCAGGCGACAGGGGGCAACCTACGAGCAGTACTTC. Its translation is CASRRQGATYEQYF. Together with reference TRBV2 and TRBJ2-7, the CDR3 gives the full variable domain: EPEVTQTPSHQVTQMGQEVILRCVPISNHLYFYWYRQILGQKVEFLVSFYNNEISEKSEIFDDQFSVERPDGSNFTLKIRSTKLEDSAMYFCASRRQGATYEQYFGPGTRLTVT.